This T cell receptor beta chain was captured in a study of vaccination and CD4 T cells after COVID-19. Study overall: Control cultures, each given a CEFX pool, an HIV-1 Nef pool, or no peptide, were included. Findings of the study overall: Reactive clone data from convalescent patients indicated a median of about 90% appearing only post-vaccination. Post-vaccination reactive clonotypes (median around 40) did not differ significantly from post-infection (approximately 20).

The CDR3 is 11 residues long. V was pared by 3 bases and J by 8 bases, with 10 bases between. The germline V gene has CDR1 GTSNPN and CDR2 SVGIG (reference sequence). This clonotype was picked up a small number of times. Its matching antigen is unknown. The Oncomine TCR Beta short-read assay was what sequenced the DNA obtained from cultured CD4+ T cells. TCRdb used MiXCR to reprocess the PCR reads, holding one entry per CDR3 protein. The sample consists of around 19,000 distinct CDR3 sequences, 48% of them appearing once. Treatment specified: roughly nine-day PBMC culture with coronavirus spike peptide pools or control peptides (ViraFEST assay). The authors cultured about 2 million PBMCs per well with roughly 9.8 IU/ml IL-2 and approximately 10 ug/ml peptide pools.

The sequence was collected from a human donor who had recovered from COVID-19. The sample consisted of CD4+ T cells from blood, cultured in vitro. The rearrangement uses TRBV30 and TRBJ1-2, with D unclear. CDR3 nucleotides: TGTGCCTGGAGCAGGACGAGGGGCTACACCTTC. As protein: CAWSRTRGYTF. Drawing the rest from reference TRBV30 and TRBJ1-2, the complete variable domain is SQTIHQWPATLVQPVGSPLSLECTVEGTSNPNLYWYRQAAGRGLQLLFYSVGIGQISSEVPQNLSASRPQDRQFILSSKKLLLSDSGFYLCAWSRTRGYTFGSGTRLTVV.